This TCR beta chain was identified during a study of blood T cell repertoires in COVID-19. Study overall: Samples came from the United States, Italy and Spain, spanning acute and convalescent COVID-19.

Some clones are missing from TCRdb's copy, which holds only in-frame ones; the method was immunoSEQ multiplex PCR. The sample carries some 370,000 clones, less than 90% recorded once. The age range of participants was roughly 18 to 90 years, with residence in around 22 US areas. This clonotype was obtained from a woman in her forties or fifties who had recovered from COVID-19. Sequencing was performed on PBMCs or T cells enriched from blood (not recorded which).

CDR3 residues: CASSSGTGGSWTGELFF. CDR3 nucleotides: TGTGCCAGCAGCTCAGGGACAGGGGGTTCATGGACCGGGGAGCTGTTTTTT. The rearrangement links TRBV11-3 to TRBJ2-2, with TRBD1 identical over 11 bases. The CDR3 contains 17 residues. Unmatched junction bases numbered 9, after V lost 4 bases and J lost 5 bases. Germline V lookup: CDR1 SGHNT, CDR2 YENEEA. The entire variable domain, with the rest obtained from reference TRBV11-3 and TRBJ2-2, is as follows: EAGVVQSPRYKIIEKKQPVAFWCNPISGHNTLYWYLQNLGQGPELLIRYENEEAVDDSQLPKDRFSAERLKGVDSTLKIQPAELGDSAVYLCASSSGTGGSWTGELFFGEGSRLTVL.